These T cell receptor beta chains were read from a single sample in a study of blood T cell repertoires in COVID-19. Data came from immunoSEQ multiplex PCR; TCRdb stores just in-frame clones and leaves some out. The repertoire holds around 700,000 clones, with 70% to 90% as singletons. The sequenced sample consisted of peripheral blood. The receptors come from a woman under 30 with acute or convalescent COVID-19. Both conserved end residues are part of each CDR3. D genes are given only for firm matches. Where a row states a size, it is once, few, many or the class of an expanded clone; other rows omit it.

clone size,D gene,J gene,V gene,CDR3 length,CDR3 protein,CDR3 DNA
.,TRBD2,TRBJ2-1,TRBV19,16,CASSIGLAGGLQEQFF,TGTGCCAGTAGTATAGGACTAGCGGGGGGACTTCAGGAGCAGTTCTTC
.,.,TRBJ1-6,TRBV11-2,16,CASSPWEADDNSPLHF,TGTGCCAGCAGCCCCTGGGAGGCGGACGATAATTCACCCCTCCACTTT
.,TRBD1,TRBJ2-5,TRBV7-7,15,CASSFLDRAQETQYF,TGTGCCAGCAGCTTCCTGGACAGGGCTCAAGAGACCCAGTACTTC
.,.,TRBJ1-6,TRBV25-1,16,CASSEWELFYNSPLHF,TGTGCCAGCAGTGAGTGGGAGCTCTTCTATAATTCACCCCTCCACTTT
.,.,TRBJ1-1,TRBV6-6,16,CASSYVLGRPNTEAFF,TGTGCCAGCAGTTACGTCCTGGGGAGGCCAAACACTGAAGCTTTCTTT
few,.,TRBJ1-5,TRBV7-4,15,CASSLVSGVNQPQHF,TGTGCCAGCAGCTTAGTTTCAGGGGTTAATCAGCCCCAGCATTTT
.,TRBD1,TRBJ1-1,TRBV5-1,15,CASSPGTGDNTEAFF,TGCGCCAGCAGCCCGGGGACAGGGGATAACACTGAAGCTTTCTTT
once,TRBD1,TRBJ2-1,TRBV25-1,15,CASSERLRGHNEQFF,TGTGCCAGCAGTGAACGACTAAGGGGGCACAATGAGCAGTTCTTC
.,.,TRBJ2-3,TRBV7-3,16,CASSTPFAGGPDTQYF,TGTGCCAGCAGCACCCCGTTCGCCGGGGGGCCCGATACGCAGTATTTT
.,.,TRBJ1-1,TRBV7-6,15,CASSPDDGGSTEAFF,TGTGCCAGCAGCCCTGATGATGGAGGGAGCACTGAAGCTTTCTTT
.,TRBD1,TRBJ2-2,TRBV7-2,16,CASSLVGQPNTGELFF,TGTGCCAGCAGCTTAGTGGGACAGCCAAACACCGGGGAGCTGTTTTTT
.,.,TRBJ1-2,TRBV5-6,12,CAVGRGGYGYTF,TGTGCCGTCGGGCGGGGGGGCTATGGCTACACCTTC
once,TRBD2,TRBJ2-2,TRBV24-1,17,CATSDPAGGPNTGELFF,TGTGCCACCAGTGACCCAGCGGGGGGGCCTAACACCGGGGAGCTGTTTTTT
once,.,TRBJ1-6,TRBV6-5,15,CASSYRSRGESPLHF,TGTGCCAGCAGTTATAGATCCAGGGGAGAGTCACCCCTCCACTTT
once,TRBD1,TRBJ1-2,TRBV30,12,CAWSGQGHGYTF,TGTGCCTGGAGTGGACAGGGGCATGGCTACACCTTC
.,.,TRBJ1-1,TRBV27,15,CASSTIDRRDTEAFF,TGTGCCAGCAGTACTATTGACAGGCGAGATACTGAAGCTTTCTTT
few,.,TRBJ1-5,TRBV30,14,CAWSVGGGNQPQHF,TGTGCCTGGAGTGTAGGGGGAGGCAATCAGCCCCAGCATTTT
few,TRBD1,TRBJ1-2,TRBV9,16,CASSAGGQGDNYGYTF,TGTGCCAGCAGCGCAGGCGGACAGGGTGACAACTATGGCTACACCTTC
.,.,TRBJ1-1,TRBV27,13,CASSFGSGTEAFF,TGTGCCAGCAGTTTCGGGAGCGGCACTGAAGCTTTCTTT
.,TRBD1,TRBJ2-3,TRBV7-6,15,CASSPQGDGTDTQYF,TGTGCCAGCAGCCCCCAGGGGGACGGCACAGATACGCAGTATTTT
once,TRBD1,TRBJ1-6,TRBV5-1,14,CASSLDRGNSPLHF,TGCGCCAGCAGCTTGGACAGGGGAAACTCACCCCTCCACTTT
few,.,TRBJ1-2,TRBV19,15,CASSTEDREGYGYTF,TGTGCCAGTAGCACAGAGGACCGTGAGGGCTATGGCTACACCTTC
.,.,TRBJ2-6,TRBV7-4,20,CASSSRNPCLLSSGANVLTF,TGTGCCAGCAGCTCCCGTAACCCCTGCTTACTGTCCTCTGGGGCCAACGTCCTGACTTTC
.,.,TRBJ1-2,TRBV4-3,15,CASGEDSHLGYGYTF,TGCGCCAGCGGAGAAGACAGTCACCTTGGCTATGGCTACACCTTC
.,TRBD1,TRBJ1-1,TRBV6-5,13,CASSDALQGTAFF,TGTGCCAGCAGCGACGCCCTACAGGGGACGGCTTTCTTT
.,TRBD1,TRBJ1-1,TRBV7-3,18,CASSPTQTPDRVWTEAFF,TGTGCCAGCAGTCCCACCCAAACACCGGACAGGGTCTGGACTGAAGCTTTCTTT
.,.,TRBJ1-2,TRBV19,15,CASSRVEGTLDGYTF,TGTGCCAGTAGTAGGGTGGAGGGTACGTTAGATGGCTACACCTTC
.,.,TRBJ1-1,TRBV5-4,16,CASSLDEGDWDTEAFF,TGTGCCAGCAGCTTGGATGAAGGGGATTGGGACACTGAAGCTTTCTTT
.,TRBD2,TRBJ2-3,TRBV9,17,CASSAVWSGGATDTQYF,TGTGCCAGCAGCGCGGTTTGGTCGGGGGGGGCCACAGATACGCAGTATTTT
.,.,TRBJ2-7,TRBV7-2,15,CASSLAQGLSYEQYF,TGTGCCAGCAGCTTAGCCCAGGGCCTCTCCTACGAGCAGTACTTC
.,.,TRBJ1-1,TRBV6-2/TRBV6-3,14,CASSRDSLNTEAFF,TGTGCCAGCAGTAGAGACAGTCTGAACACTGAAGCTTTCTTT
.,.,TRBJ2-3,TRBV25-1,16,CASSPPRGPGTDTQYF,TGTGCCAGCAGTCCCCCGCGGGGGCCGGGCACAGATACGCAGTATTTT
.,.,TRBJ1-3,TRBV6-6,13,CASAPFSGNTIYF,TGTGCCAGCGCGCCCTTCTCTGGAAACACCATATATTTT
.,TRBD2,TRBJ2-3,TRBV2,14,CARKHTSGGDTQYF,TGTGCCAGAAAGCACACTAGCGGGGGAGATACGCAGTATTTT
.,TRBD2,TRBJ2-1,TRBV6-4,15,CASSDGTSVGNEQFF,TGTGCCAGCAGTGATGGGACTAGCGTAGGCAATGAGCAGTTCTTC
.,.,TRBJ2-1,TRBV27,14,CASSLSTGVDEQFF,TGTGCCAGCAGTTTATCCACCGGGGTGGATGAGCAGTTCTTC
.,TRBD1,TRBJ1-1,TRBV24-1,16,CATSDPGQGGNTEAFF,TGTGCCACCAGTGACCCCGGACAGGGTGGGAATACTGAAGCTTTCTTT
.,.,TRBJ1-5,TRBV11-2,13,CASSLGVNQPQHF,TGTGCCAGCAGCTTAGGAGTCAATCAGCCCCAGCATTTT
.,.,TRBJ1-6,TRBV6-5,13,CASSTTDNSPLHF,TGTGCCAGCTCTACGACAGATAATTCACCCCTCCACTTT
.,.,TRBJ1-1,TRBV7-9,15,CASRSTALLTPEAFF,TGTGCCAGCAGATCGACAGCACTCTTAACACCTGAAGCTTTCTTT
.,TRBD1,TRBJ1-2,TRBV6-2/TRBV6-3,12,CASTPDRGGYTF,TGTGCCAGCACCCCAGACAGGGGCGGCTACACCTTC
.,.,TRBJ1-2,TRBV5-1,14,CASSVSAGASGYTF,TGCGCCAGCAGCGTCTCGGCGGGGGCCAGTGGCTACACCTTC
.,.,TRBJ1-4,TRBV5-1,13,CASRDTKNEKLFF,TGCGCCAGCCGGGACACCAAGAATGAAAAACTGTTTTTT